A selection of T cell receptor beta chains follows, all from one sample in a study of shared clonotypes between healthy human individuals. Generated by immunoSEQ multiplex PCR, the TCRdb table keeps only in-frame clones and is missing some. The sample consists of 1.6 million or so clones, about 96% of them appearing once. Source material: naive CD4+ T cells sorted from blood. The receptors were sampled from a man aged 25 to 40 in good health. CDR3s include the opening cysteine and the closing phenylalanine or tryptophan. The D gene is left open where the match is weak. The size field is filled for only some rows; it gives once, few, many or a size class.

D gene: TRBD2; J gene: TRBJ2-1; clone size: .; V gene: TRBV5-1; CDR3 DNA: TGCGCCAGCAGCTTGTTCAGCGGGAGTCTCAATGAGCAGTTCTTC; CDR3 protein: CASSLFSGSLNEQFF
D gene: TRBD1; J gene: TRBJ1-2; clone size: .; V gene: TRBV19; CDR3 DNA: TGTGCCAGTAGTATCAGCAGACAGGGGAACGATGGCTACACCTTC; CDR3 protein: CASSISRQGNDGYTF
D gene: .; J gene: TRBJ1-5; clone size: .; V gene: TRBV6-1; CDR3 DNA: TGTGCCAGCACCGTGAGCAGGAATCAGCCCCAGCATTTT; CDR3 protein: CASTVSRNQPQHF
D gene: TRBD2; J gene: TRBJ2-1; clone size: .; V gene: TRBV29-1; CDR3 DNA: TGCAGCTTCCAAAGACTAGCGAGGGACAATGAGCAGTTCTTC; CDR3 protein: CSFQRLARDNEQFF
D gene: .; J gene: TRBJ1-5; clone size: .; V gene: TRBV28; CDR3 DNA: TGTGCCAGCAGACCGACTGGACAGAAGGGTCAGCCCCAGCATTTT; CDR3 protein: CASRPTGQKGQPQHF
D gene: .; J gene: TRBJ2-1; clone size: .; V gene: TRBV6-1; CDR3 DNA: TGTGCCAGCAGTGAAGAATTTACAGCGGGCAATGAGCAGTTCTTC; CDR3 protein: CASSEEFTAGNEQFF
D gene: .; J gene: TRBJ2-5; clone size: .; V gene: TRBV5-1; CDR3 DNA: TGCGCCAGCAGCGTCGACGTAGGGTGGGAGACCCAGTACTTC; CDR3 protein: CASSVDVGWETQYF
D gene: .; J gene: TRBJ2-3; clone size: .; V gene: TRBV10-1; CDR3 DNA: TGCGCCAGCAGTGAGGGACAGAGCACAGATACGCAGTATTTT; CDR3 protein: CASSEGQSTDTQYF
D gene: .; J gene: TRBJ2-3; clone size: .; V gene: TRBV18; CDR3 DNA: TGTGCCAGCTCACTCGACTTCTCTAGCACAGATACGCAGTATTTT; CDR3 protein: CASSLDFSSTDTQYF
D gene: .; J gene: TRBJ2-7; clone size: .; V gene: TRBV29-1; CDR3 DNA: TGCAGCACGTCTGGGGGGCCCCACGAGCAGTACTTC; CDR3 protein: CSTSGGPHEQYF
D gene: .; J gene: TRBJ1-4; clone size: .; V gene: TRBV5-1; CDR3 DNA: TGCGCCAGCAGCTATCAGGGTTCCGCTAATGAAAAACTGTTTTTT; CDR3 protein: CASSYQGSANEKLFF
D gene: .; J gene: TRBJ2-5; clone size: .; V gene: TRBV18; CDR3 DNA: TGTGCCAGCTCATTCACATCACAGGGCCAAGAGACCCAGTACTTC; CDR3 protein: CASSFTSQGQETQYF
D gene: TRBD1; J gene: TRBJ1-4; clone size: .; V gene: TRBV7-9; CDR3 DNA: TGTGCCAGCAGCCCACGGACAGGGAGTGAAAAACTGTTTTTT; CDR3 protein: CASSPRTGSEKLFF
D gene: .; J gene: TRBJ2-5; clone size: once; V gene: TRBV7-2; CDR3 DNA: TGTGCCAGCAGCCTCAAGTGGGCCGTTCTATCTCAAGAGACCCAGTACTTC; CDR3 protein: CASSLKWAVLSQETQYF
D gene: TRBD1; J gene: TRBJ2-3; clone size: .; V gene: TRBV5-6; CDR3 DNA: TGTGCCAGCAGCCACAGGGGGAATACGCAGTATTTT; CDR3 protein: CASSHRGNTQYF
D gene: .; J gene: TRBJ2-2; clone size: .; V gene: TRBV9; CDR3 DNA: TGTGCCAGCAGCAAAAGAGAGGGGAGGTGGACCGCCGGGGAGCTGTTTTTT; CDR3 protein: CASSKREGRWTAGELFF
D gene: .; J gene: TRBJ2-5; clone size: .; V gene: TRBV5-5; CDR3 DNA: TGTGCCAGCAGCTTGTGGGCCGTAACCCAAGAGACCCAGTACTTC; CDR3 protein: CASSLWAVTQETQYF
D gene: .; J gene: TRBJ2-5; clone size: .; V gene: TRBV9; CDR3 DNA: TGTGCCAGCAGCCTAGCTATGGCCCGGGAGACCCAGTACTTC; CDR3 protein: CASSLAMARETQYF
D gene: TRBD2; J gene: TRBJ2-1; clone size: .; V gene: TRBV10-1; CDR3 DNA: TGCGCCAGCAGCGACCTGGGGGGGAGCTCCTACAATGAGCAGTTCTTC; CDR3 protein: CASSDLGGSSYNEQFF
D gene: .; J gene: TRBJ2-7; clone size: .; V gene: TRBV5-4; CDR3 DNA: TGTGCCAGCAGCTTGGCTGGCGAAAGCTCCTACGAGCAGTACTTC; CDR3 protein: CASSLAGESSYEQYF
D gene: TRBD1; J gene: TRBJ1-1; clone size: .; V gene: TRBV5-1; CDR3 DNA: TGCGCCAGCAGCGGATCTAGGGGGCTCACTGAAGCTTTCTTT; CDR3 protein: CASSGSRGLTEAFF
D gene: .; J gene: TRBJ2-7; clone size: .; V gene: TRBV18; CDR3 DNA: TGTGCCAGCTCACCACCGAATATTCCGGGAGAGCAGTACTTC; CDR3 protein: CASSPPNIPGEQYF
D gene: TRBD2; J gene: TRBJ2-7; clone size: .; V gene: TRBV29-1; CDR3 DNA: TGCAGCGTTGTTAGCGGGAGTGCTGTCTACGAGCAGTACTTC; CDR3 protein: CSVVSGSAVYEQYF
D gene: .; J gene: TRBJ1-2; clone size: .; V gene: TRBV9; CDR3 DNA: TGTGCCAGCAGCGTAGCTTCGACCCCCAACTATGGCTACACCTTC; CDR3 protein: CASSVASTPNYGYTF
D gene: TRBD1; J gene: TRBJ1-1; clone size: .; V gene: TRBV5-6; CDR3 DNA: TGTGCCAGCAGCTCCAACAGGGGTTATACTGAAGCTTTCTTT; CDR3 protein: CASSSNRGYTEAFF
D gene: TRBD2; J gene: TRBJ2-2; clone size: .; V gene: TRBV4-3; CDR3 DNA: TGCGCCAGCAGCCAAGTCGGGACTAGGAACACCGGGGAGCTGTTTTTT; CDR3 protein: CASSQVGTRNTGELFF
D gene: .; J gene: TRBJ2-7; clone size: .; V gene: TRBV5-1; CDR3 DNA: TGCGCCAGCAGCTTGGCGGGGGAAACGGGCCCTAGAGAGCAGTACTTC; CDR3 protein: CASSLAGETGPREQYF
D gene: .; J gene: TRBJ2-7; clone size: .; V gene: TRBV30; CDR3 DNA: TGTGCCTGGAGTGTTTTGAGCAAACGCCCCTACGAGCAGTACTTC; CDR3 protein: CAWSVLSKRPYEQYF
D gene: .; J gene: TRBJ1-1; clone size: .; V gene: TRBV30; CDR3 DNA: TGTGCCCGGAGGTGCGACACTGAAGCTTTCTTT; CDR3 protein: CARRCDTEAFF
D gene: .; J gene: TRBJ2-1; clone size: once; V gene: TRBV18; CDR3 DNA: TGTGCCAGCTACCCGGGCGTCAGGGATGAGCAGTTCTTC; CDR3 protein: CASYPGVRDEQFF
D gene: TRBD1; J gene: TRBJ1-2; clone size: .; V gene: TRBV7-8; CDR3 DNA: TGTGCCAGCAGCTTAGAGGGACAGGGGCTGTATGGCTACACCTTC; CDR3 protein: CASSLEGQGLYGYTF
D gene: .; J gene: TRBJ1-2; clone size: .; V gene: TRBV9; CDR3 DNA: TGTGCCAGCAGCGTAGTAGACCGGGGACCGGGACAAGAAGCCTACACCTTC; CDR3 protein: CASSVVDRGPGQEAYTF
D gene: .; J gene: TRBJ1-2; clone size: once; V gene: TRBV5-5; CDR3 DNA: TGTGCCAGCAGCTTGGCCAATCAAGACAGTAACTATGGCTACACCTTC; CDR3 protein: CASSLANQDSNYGYTF
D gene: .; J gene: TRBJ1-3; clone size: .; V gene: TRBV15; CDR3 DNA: TGTGCCACCAGCACCCCAGGGTCACGGAACACCATATATTTT; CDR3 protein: CATSTPGSRNTIYF
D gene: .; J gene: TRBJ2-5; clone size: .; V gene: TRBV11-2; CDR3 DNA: TGTGCCAGCACCAAAGACGGCGCCGGGAGTATGGAGACCCAGTACTTC; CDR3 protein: CASTKDGAGSMETQYF
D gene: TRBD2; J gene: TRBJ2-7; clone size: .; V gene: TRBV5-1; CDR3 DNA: TGCGCCAGCAGCCCTCCCTCTAGCGGGGGGGAGCAGTACTTC; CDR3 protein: CASSPPSSGGEQYF
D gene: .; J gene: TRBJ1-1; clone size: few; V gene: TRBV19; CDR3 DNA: TGTGCCAGTAGTATCGGCTCACGCCCTTCTCCAGACACTGAAGCTTTCTTT; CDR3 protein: CASSIGSRPSPDTEAFF
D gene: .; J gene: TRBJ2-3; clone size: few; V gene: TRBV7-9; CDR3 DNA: TGTGCCAGCACCCCTATGCCGACAGGCTATACAGATACGCAGTATTTT; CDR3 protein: CASTPMPTGYTDTQYF
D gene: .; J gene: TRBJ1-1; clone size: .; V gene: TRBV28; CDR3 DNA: TGTGCCAGCACCTCCCCTACAGGAACTGAAGCTTTCTTT; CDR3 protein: CASTSPTGTEAFF
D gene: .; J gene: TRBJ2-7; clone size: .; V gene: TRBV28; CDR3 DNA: TGTGCCAGCAGTTACGGACTCCCCGGCCCCTACGAGCAGTACTTC; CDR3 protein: CASSYGLPGPYEQYF
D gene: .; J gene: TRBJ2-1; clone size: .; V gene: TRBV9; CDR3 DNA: TGTGCCAGCAGCGTAGGTCCCCCTCTAGCGACCGGCTCCTACAATGAGCAGTTCTTC; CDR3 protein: CASSVGPPLATGSYNEQFF
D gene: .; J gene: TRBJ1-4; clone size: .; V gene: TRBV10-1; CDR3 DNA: TGCGCCAGCAGTGCCCAGATTAATGAAAAACTGTTTTTT; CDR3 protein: CASSAQINEKLFF